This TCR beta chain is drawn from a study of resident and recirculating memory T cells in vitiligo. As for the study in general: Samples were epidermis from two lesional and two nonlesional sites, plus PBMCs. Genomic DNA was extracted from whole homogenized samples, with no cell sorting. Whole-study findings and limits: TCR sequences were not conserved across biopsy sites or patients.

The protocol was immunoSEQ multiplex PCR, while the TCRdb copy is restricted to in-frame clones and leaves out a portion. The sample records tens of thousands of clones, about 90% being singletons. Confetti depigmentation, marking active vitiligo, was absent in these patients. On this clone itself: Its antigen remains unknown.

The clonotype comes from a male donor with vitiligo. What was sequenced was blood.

The CDR3 DNA follows: TGTGCCAGCAGCTTAGGCTCACAGGGGTATGGCTACACCTTC. Amino acid sequence: CASSLGSQGYGYTF. This sequence joins TRBV7-9 and TRBJ1-2; TRBD1 agrees at 7 bases. The germline V gene has CDR1 SEHNR and CDR2 FQNEAQ (reference sequence). The length of the CDR3 is 14 residues. The V segment lost 1 base and the J segment 5 bases; nucleotides outside the gene matches: 4.